This passage covers 10 T cell receptor beta chains from one sample sequenced in a study of CD8+CD57+ T cells in acquired aplastic anemia. Genomic DNA, serving as template, underwent TCR beta VDJ and CDR3 profiling. TCRdb analysed the reads with MiXCR anew, one entry per CDR3 protein. The profile covers approximately 200,000 distinct CDR3 sequences, with 64% appearing a single time and under 60% taken by the ten largest. Sequencing used sorted CD4+, CD8+, or CD8+CD57+ T cells (not recorded which) from PBMCs. The source of these receptors is a human donor with severe aplastic anemia or a healthy control (not recorded which).

The chain combines TRBV5-1 with TRBJ2-3; D unresolved. Germline V lookup: CDR1 SGHRS, CDR2 YFSETQ. Trimming removed 1 base from V and 2 bases from J, with 8 bases in between. The CDR3 is 14 residues long. This CDR3 is CASSLYTITDTQYF. The CDR3 DNA reads TGCGCCAGCAGCTTGTACACTATCACAGATACGCAGTATTTT. Full variable domain (rest looked up from reference TRBV5-1 and TRBJ2-3): KAGVTQTPRYLIKTRGQQVTLSCSPISGHRSVSWYQQTPGQGLQFLFEYFSETQRNKGNFPGRFSGRQFSNSRSEMNVSTLELGDSALYLCASSLYTITDTQYFGPGTRLTVL.

The chain recombines TRBV20-1 with TRBJ2-7; TRBD2 agrees at 8 bases. Germline V gene data show CDR1 as DFQATT and CDR2 as SNEGSKA (reference sequence). The CDR3 has 14 residues. J gave up 2 bases and V 3 bases, and 6 bases lay outside the gene matches. In DNA, the CDR3 is TGCAGTGCTAGCACTAGCGGATTCCCCTACGAGCAGTACTTC. Protein product: CSASTSGFPYEQYF.

V and J are TRBV9 and TRBJ1-6; weak D call: TRBD1 (6 bases). Germline-derived CDR1 and CDR2 are SGDLS and YYNGEE. This CDR3 is 13 amino acids long. Trimming removed 3 bases from V and 8 bases from J, with 9 bases in between. The CDR3 region has the DNA TGTGCCAGCAGCGGGGAGGGGGATTCACCCCTCCACTTT. Protein sequence: CASSGEGDSPLHF.

This chain links TRBV7-9 with TRBJ2-5; D is perhaps TRBD2 (6 bases). CDR1 and CDR2 (germline): SEHNR, FQNEAQ (reference sequence). V lost 4 bases and J 5 bases, leaving 20 bases between the germline ends. This CDR3 spans 16 amino acids. CDR3 in amino acids: CASSCGSGLDGETQYF. Here the CDR3 DNA reads TGTGCCAGCAGCTGTGGGAGCGGGTTGGACGGGGAGACCCAGTACTTC.

V and J are TRBV6-1 and TRBJ1-5; D remains unclear. CDR3 length: 15 amino acids. Germline assignment: CDR1 MNHNS and CDR2 SASEGT. The germline V and J ends were trimmed by 5 bases and 11 bases, with 22 bases remaining between them. The CDR3 reads CASSHRTSGEETQHF. CDR3 in DNA: TGTGCCAGCAGTCACCGGACTAGCGGGGAAGAGACCCAGCATTTT.

V is TRBV5-6 and J is TRBJ1-3; D is unclear. Germline-derived CDR1 and CDR2 are SGHDT and YYEEEE. The CDR3 extends over 11 amino acids. V gave up 1 base and J gave up 6 bases, with 2 bases separating them. The CDR3 loop reads CASSLLNTIYF. CDR3 nucleotides: TGTGCCAGCAGCTTGTTAAACACCATATATTTT.

The chain recombines TRBV2 with TRBJ2-6; no reliable D call. CDR3 length equals 14 residues. The V end was cut by 5 bases, the J end by 2 bases, with 7 bases between. Germline values: CDR1 SNHLY, CDR2 FYNNEI. CDR3 coding DNA: TGTGCCAGCAGTACACGGACTGGGGCCAACGTCCTGACTTTC. Translation gives CASSTRTGANVLTF.

The chain joins TRBV24-1 to TRBJ2-2, with 12 bases aligning to TRBD2. The trim removed 5 bases at V and 4 bases at J, leaving 7 bases unmatched. Germline CDR1 and CDR2: KGHDR and SFDVKD. The length of the CDR3 is 17 residues. For the CDR3, the DNA is TGTGCCACCAGTGTGACTAGCGGGGGACTCCTCACCGGGGAGCTGTTTTTT. This translates into CATSVTSGGLLTGELFF.

This chain joins TRBV4-1 and TRBJ2-5; D is ambiguous. The end of the DNA is better explained by TRBJ2-4, so the J call may be wrong. CDR1 is MGHRA and CDR2 is YSYEKL in the germline V gene. The CDR3 covers 15 residues. CDR3 nucleotides: TGCGCCAGCAGCCAAGGGCGCCTAGCCAAAAACATTCAGTACTTC. Residues: CASSQGRLAKNIQYF.

The rearrangement joins TRBV15 to TRBJ2-3; D possibly corresponds to TRBD2 (6 bases). The CDR3 spans 17 residues. Germline lookup yields CDR1 LNHNV and CDR2 YYDKDF (reference sequence). Trimming pared 4 bases from V and 0 bases from J, leaving 17 bases between. CDR3 residues: CATSTGGGRASTDTQYF. DNA of the CDR3: TGTGCCACCAGCACAGGTGGAGGGCGGGCCAGCACAGATACGCAGTATTTT.